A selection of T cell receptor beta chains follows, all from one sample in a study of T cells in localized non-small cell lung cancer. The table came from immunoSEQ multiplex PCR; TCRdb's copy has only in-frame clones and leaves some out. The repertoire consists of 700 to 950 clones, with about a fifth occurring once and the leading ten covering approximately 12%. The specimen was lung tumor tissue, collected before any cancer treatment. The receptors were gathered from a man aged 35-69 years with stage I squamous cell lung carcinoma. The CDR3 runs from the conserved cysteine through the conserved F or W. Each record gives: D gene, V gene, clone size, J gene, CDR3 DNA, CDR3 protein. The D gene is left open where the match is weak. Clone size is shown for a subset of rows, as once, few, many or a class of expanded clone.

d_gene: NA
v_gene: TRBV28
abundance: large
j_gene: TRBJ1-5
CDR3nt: TGTGCCAGCAGTTTAGGGGTGGGTCATCAGCCCCAGCATTTT
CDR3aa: CASSLGVGHQPQHF

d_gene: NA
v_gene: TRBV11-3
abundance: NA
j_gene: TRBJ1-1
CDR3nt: TGTGCCAGCAGCCGGAATGGAGGGCAGGGTGAAGCTTTCTTT
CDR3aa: CASSRNGGQGEAFF

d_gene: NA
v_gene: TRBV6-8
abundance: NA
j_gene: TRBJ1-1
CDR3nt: TGTGCCAGCAGTCCCGACGGGACGAGGGACACTGAAGCTTTCTTT
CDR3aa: CASSPDGTRDTEAFF

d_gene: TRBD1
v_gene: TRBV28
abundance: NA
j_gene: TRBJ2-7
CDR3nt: TGTGCCAGCAGGGGACAGTTCCACTCCTACGAGCAGTACTTC
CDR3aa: CASRGQFHSYEQYF

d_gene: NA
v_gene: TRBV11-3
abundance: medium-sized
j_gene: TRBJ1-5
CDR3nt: TGTGCCAGCAGCCTGACGGAGGGAAATCAGCCCCAGCATTTT
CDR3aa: CASSLTEGNQPQHF

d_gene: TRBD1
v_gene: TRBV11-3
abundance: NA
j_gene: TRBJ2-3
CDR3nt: TGTGCCAGCAGCTCGAGGGGACAGAGCACAGATACGCAGTATTTT
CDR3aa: CASSSRGQSTDTQYF

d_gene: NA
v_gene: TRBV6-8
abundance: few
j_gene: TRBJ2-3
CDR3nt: TGTGCCAGCAGCCCCTCCCAGGCCTCAGATACGCAGTATTTT
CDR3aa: CASSPSQASDTQYF

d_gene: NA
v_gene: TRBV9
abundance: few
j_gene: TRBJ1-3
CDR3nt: TGTGCCAGCAGCGTAGGTGGTGTATCGGTAAACACCATATATTTT
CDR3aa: CASSVGGVSVNTIYF

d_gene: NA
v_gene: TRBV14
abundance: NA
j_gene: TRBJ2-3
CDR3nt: TGTGCCAGCAGCCAAGATCCCGCGTCCTCTAGCACAGATACGCAGTATTTT
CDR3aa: CASSQDPASSSTDTQYF

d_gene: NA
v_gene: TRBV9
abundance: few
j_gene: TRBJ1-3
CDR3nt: TGTGCCAGCAGCGTAGATGGGAACTCTGGAAACACCATATATTTT
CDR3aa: CASSVDGNSGNTIYF

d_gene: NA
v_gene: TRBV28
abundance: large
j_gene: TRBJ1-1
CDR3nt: TGTGCCAGCAGTTTAAGTGGCCACTATTTGAACACTGAAGCTTTCTTT
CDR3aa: CASSLSGHYLNTEAFF

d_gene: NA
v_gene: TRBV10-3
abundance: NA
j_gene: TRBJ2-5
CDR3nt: TGTGCCATCAGTGAGGCGACGGTAACACAAGAGACCCAGTACTTC
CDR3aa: CAISEATVTQETQYF

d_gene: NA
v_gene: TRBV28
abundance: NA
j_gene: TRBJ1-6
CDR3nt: TGTGCCAGCCAGGGGCCTCACACTAATTCACCCCTCCACTTT
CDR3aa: CASQGPHTNSPLHF

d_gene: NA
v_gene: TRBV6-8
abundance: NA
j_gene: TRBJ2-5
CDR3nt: TGTGCCATCAAGTCCCCCCAAGGAGAGACCCAGTACTTC
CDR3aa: CAIKSPQGETQYF

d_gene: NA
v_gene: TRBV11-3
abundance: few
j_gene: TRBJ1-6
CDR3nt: TGTGCCAGCAGCTTAGGACAACGGGTAGGCTCACCCCTCCACTTT
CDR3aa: CASSLGQRVGSPLHF

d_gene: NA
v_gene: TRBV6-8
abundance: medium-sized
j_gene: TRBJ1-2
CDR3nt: TGTGCCAGCAGTTACGTTGCAGCCCTCTATGGCTACACCTTC
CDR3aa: CASSYVAALYGYTF

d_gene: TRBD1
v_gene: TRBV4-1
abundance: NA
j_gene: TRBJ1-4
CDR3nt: TGCGCCAGCAGCCAAGATGGGACAGGGGGCTTTGGGGAAAAACTGTTTTTT
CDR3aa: CASSQDGTGGFGEKLFF

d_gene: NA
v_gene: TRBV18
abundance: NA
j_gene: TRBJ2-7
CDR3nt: TGTGCCAGCTCACCACCCGGGACAACATACGAGCAGTACTTC
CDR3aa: CASSPPGTTYEQYF

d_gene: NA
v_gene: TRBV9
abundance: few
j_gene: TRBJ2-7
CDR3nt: TGTGCCAGCAGCTTGTTTCCTGGACGCCTATCCCAGTACGAGCAGTACTTC
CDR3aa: CASSLFPGRLSQYEQYF

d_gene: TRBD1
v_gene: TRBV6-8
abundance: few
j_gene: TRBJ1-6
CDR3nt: TGTGCCATCAGAGGACAGGGGTGGAATTCACCCCTCCACTTT
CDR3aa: CAIRGQGWNSPLHF

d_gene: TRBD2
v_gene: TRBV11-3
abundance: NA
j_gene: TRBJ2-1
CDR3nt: TGTGCCAGCAGCCTAGGGACTAGCGGATCCAATGAGCAGTTCTTC
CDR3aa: CASSLGTSGSNEQFF

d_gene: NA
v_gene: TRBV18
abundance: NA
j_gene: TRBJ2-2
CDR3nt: TGTGCCACCGGGGGAGGAGCCGGGGAGCTGTTTTTT
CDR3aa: CATGGGAGELFF

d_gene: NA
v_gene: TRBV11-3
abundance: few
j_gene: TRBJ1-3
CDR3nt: TGTGCCAGCAGTCCAATGATAGACTCTGGAAACACCATATATTTT
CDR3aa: CASSPMIDSGNTIYF

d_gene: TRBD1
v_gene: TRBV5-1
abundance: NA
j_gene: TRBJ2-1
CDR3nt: TGCGCCAGCAGCTATTCCGGGACAGAAAACAATGAGCAGTTCTTC
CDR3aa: CASSYSGTENNEQFF

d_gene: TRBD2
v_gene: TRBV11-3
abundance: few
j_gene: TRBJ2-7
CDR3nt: TGTGCCAGCAGCTTGGGCCGGGGGGGCTACGAGCAGTACTTC
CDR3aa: CASSLGRGGYEQYF

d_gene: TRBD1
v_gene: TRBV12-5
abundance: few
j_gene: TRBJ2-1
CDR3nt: TGTGCTAGTGCTCCTAGACAGGGCCGGAATGAGCAGTTCTTC
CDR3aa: CASAPRQGRNEQFF

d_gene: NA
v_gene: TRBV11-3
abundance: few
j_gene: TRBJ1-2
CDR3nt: TGTGCCAGCAGCTTAGAGGGGCGGTCCTATGGCTACACCTTC
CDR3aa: CASSLEGRSYGYTF

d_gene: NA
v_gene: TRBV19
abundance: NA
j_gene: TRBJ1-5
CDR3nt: TGTGCCAGTAACTCAAGACCTTCTTTGAAAGATCAGCCCCAGCATTTT
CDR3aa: CASNSRPSLKDQPQHF

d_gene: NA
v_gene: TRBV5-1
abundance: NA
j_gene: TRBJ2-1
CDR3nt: TGCGCCAGCAGCCCAGGGGGGGGCATGGATGAGCAGTTCTTC
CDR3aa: CASSPGGGMDEQFF

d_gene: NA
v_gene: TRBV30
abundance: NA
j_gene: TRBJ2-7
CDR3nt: TGTGCCTGGAGTCCCCCGAGGGACAAAGGCTACGAGCAGTACTTC
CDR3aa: CAWSPPRDKGYEQYF

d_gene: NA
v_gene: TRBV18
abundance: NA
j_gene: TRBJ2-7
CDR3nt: TGTGCCAGCTCACTACGACCTGGGACCGGACCAGGTAGGTACTTC
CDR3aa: CASSLRPGTGPGRYF

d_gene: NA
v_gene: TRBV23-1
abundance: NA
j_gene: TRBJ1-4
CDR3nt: TGCGCCAGCAGCCAAGTCAGGGATGCAACTAATGAAAAACTGTTTTTT
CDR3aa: CASSQVRDATNEKLFF

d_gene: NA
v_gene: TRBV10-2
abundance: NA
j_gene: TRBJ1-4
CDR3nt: TGCGCCAGCAGTGAGTCGCGGGGTTTGGTTAATGAAAAACTGTTTTTT
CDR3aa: CASSESRGLVNEKLFF

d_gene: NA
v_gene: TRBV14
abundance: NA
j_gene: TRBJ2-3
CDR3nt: TGTGCCAGCAGCCAAGTACCCGGGGGCACAGATACGCAGTATTTT
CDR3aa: CASSQVPGGTDTQYF

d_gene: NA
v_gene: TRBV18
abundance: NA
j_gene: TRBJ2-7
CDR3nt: TGTGCCAGCTCACCAAGTTTCGGGGTTTCCTACGAGCAGTACTTC
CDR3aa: CASSPSFGVSYEQYF

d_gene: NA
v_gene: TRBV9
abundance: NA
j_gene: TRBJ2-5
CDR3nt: TGTGCCAGCAGCGTATCCCAGGGGCCGGAGACCCAGTACTTC
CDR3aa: CASSVSQGPETQYF

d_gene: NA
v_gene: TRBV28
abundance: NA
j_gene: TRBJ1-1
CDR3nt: TGTGCCATCGACGGGACCATGAAGACTGAAGCTTTCTTT
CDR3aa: CAIDGTMKTEAFF

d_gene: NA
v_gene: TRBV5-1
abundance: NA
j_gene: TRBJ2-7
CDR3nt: TGCGCCAGCAGCTTGGTCAGTGAAGTTGCCTACGAGCAGTACTTC
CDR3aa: CASSLVSEVAYEQYF

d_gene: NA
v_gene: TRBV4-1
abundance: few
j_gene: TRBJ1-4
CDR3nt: TGCGCCAGCAGCCAACAGAATTTAGGGTTGGGAAAACTGTTTTTT
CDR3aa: CASSQQNLGLGKLFF

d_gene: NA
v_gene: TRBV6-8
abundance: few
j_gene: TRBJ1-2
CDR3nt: TGTGCCACCTTGAACGGGGCCTATGGCTACACCTTC
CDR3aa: CATLNGAYGYTF

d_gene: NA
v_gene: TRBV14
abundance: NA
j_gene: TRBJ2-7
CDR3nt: TGTGCCAGCAGCCCCCAAGGGCAAGGGTCGCAGTACTTC
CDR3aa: CASSPQGQGSQYF

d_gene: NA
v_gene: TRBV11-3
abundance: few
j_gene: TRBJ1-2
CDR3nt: TGTGCCAGCAGCTTAGTCTTAGACACTAACTATGGCTACACCTTC
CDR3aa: CASSLVLDTNYGYTF

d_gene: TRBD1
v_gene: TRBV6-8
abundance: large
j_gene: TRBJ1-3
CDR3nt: TGTGCCAGCAGTCTCCTTCCACCGGGACAGGGGGCGCCTTTGGGAAACACCATATATTTT
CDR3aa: CASSLLPPGQGAPLGNTIYF

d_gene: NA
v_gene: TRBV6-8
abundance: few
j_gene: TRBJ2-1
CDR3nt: TGTGCCAGCAGCGTGGGACAAAGCTCCTACAATGAGCAGTTCTTC
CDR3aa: CASSVGQSSYNEQFF

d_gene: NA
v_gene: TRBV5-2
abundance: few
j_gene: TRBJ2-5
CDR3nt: TGTGCCAGCAGCTCCGCCCGGTCAGAGACCCAGTACTTC
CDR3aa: CASSSARSETQYF

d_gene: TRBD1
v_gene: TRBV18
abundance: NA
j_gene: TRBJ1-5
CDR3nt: TGTGCCAGCTCGCGCGCAGGGGGGGAAAATCAGCCCCAGCATTTT
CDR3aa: CASSRAGGENQPQHF

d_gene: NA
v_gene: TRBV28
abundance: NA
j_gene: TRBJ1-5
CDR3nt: TGTGCCAGCAGTTTCCCCGGCAGAAATCAGCCCCAGCATTTT
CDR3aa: CASSFPGRNQPQHF

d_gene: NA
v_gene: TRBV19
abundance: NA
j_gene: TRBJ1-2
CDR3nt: TGTGCCAGTAGTTCCCGTACATACAGGGTACGCGGCTACACCTTC
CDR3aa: CASSSRTYRVRGYTF